These 11 T cell receptor beta chains came from one sample sequenced in a study of radiation and T cells in renal cell carcinoma (dated by TCRdb to the early 2020s). The library was generated by the immunoSEQ multiplex PCR assay. TCRdb took this table from immuneACCESS and kept in-frame rearrangements with V and J called. Such tables lack part of the clones; where checked against another copy, unresolved V genes explain under half of the gap, and the rest is unexplained. Recorded for this sample are 110,000 to 150,000 clones; roughly 83% of them occurred a single time. The biggest ten clones account for under 25% of the sample. According to the study, the label for this sample's time point signals: baseline pretreatment blood. The label giving this sample's treatment or condition can be read as: 15 Gy SBRT to primary tumor, nephrectomy 4 weeks later. The sequencing here drew on blood, taken from a patient whose treatment included radiotherapy and nephrectomy. Receptor source: a woman between 50 and 59 years old with renal cell carcinoma.

The CDR3 region is CASSPGQGGIGYTF. CDR3 bases: TGTGCCAGCAGCCCTGGACAGGGGGGTATAGGCTACACCTTC. The chain uses TRBV7-2 and TRBJ1-2, with TRBD1 matching 10 bases. V was pared by 5 bases and J by 8 bases, with 8 bases of the junction left unmatched. The length of the CDR3 is 14 residues. CDR1 is SGHTA, CDR2 FQGNSA, per germline.

The rearrangement uses TRBV6-5 and TRBJ1-1; possibly TRBD1 for D (6 bases). Per the germline V gene, CDR1 is MNHEY and CDR2 is SVGAGI. The germline V and J ends were trimmed by 5 bases and 1 base, with 14 bases remaining between them. CDR3 length equals 15 residues. CDR3 region: CASSKGGAENTEAFF. CDR3 DNA sequence: TGTGCCAGCAGTAAGGGGGGGGCGGAGAACACTGAAGCTTTCTTT.

The genes are TRBV2 and TRBJ2-7; D call uncertain. Germline lookup yields CDR1 SNHLY and CDR2 FYNNEI. V lost 5 bases to trimming and J lost 3 bases, with 8 bases between them. This CDR3 is built from 12 residues. The CDR3 DNA reads TGTGCCAGCAGTTCTGATGACTACGAGCAGTACTTC. It encodes CASSSDDYEQYF.

The rearrangement uses TRBV7-2 and TRBJ2-3, with 11 bases lining up with TRBD1. Germline loops: CDR1 SGHTA, CDR2 FQGNSA. V was clipped by 6 bases and J by 5 bases; unmatched bases: 7. The CDR3 totals 15 residues. The CDR3 nucleotides read TGTGCCAGCAGTTGGGGACAGGGGGTAGGAGATACGCAGTATTTT. This encodes CASSWGQGVGDTQYF.

The rearrangement links TRBV14 to TRBJ1-1, with no clear D. Germline loops: CDR1 SGHDN, CDR2 FVKESK. Trimming cost V 7 bases and J 5 bases, with 17 bases left between them. This CDR3 contains 14 residues. The CDR3 loop reads CASNRGGKRTEAFF. CDR3 nucleotide sequence: TGTGCCAGCAACCGGGGAGGGAAAAGAACTGAAGCTTTCTTT.

This clone was seen a few times. The rearrangement joins TRBV30 to TRBJ1-2; the D gene is possibly TRBD1 (5 bases). The germline CDR1 and CDR2 sequences are GTSNPN and SVGIG (reference sequence). This CDR3 is 13 amino acids long. The germline V and J ends were trimmed by 3 bases and 6 bases, with 14 bases remaining between them. In DNA form, the CDR3 reads TGTGCCTGGAGCAGGGAGGGAAAGAATGGCTACACCTTC. As protein: CAWSREGKNGYTF.

V and J are TRBV4-3 and TRBJ1-2; 8 nucleotides align to TRBD1. The germline V gene encodes CDR1 LGHNA and CDR2 YSLEER. CDR3 length equals 14 residues. V was clipped by 4 bases and J by 8 bases; unmatched bases: 9. The DNA for the CDR3 is TGCGCCAGCAGCCGATGGATTGGACAGGGAGGCTACACCTTC. This sequence encodes CASSRWIGQGGYTF.

For the CDR3, the DNA is TGTGCCAGCAGCGTAACGGGACAGGGGGTCGGGGAAGCTTTCTTT. Its translation is CASSVTGQGVGEAFF. The genes are TRBV9 and TRBJ1-1; 11 positions agree with TRBD1. V shed 1 base and J 8 bases; nucleotides not matched to a gene: 7. Germline CDR1 and CDR2: SGDLS and YYNGEE. The CDR3 totals 15 residues. The full variable domain, in which reference TRBV9 and TRBJ1-1 provide the parts outside the CDR3, is DSGVTQTPKHLITATGQRVTLRCSPRSGDLSVYWYQQSLDQGLQFLIQYYNGEERAKGNILERFSAQQFPDLHSELNLSSLELGDSALYFCASSVTGQGVGEAFFGQGTRLTVV.

The gene calls are TRBV15 and TRBJ2-7, with 10 bases lining up with TRBD2. CDR3 length equals 15 residues. Germline CDR1 and CDR2: LNHNV and YYDKDF (reference sequence). With V trimmed by 4 bases and J by 3 bases, 6 bases remained unmatched. The CDR3 coding sequence is TGTGCCACCAGCAAGAGCGGGAGGGCCCTCTACGAGCAGTACTTC. Protein sequence: CATSKSGRALYEQYF.

This sequence joins TRBV7-2 and TRBJ2-1, with 11 bases lining up with TRBD2. The germline V gene encodes CDR1 SGHTA and CDR2 FQGNSA. The CDR3 contains 18 residues. The junction had 8 bases not matched to a gene; V was cut back by 2 bases and J by 2 bases. As DNA, the CDR3 is TGTGCCAGCAGCTTATTCCCCCGTAGCGGGAGGGCCTACAATGAGCAGTTCTTC. It is translated as CASSLFPRSGRAYNEQFF.

V and J are TRBV7-2 and TRBJ2-5; D is ambiguous. Germline lookup yields CDR1 SGHTA and CDR2 FQGNSA. The CDR3 length is 12 residues. Trimming left V 1 base short and J 7 bases short, with 7 bases between. The CDR3 coding sequence is TGTGCCAGCAGCTTAGACCTGGGGACCCAGTACTTC. Its protein is CASSLDLGTQYF.